This paragraph reports one T cell receptor (beta chain). This CDR3 is 15 amino acids long. Germline loops: CDR1 LGHDT, CDR2 YNNKEL (reference sequence). V lost 3 bases, J lost 5 bases, and 16 bases lay in between. This specimen belongs to a study of blood T cell repertoires in COVID-19. On the study more broadly: Whether acute or convalescent, the COVID-19 samples came from the United States, Italy and Spain.

In the authors' workflow: Nucleated cell number was recorded as an estimate derived from reference gene primer amplification. Using immunoSEQ multiplex PCR, the repertoire was profiled, and TCRdb retains in-frame clones only, with some absent. V and J calls and clone size are given by that table; D and trimming were obtained from the DNA. The sample lists 150,000 to 200,000 clones; about 87% were seen once. What was sequenced was peripheral blood. This chain links TRBV3-1 (or the pseudogene TRBV3-2) with TRBJ1-1; D call uncertain. This TCR was recovered from a man aged 35 to 55 with active or convalescent COVID-19. CDR3 nucleotide sequence: TGTGCCAGCAGCCAGCGGGCAACAGAGAGGACTGAAGCTTTCTTT. Translated, it gives CASSQRATERTEAFF.